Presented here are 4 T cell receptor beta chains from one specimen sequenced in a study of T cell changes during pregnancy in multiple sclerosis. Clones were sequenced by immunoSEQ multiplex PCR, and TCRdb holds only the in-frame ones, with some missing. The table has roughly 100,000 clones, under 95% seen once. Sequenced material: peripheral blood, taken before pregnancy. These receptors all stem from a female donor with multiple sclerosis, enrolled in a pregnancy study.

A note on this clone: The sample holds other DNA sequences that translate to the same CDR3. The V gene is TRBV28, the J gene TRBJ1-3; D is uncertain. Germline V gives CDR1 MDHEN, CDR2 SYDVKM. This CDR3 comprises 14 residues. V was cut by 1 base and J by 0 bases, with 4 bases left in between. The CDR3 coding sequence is TGTGCCAGCAGTTTATCGGGCTCTGGAAACACCATATATTTT. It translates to CASSLSGSGNTIYF.

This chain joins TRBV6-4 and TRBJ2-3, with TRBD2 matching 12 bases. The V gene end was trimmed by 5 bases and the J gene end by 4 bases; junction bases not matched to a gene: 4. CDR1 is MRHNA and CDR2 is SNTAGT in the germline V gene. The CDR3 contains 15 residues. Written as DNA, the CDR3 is TGTGCCAGCAGTCCTAGCGGGGGGGCGTCAGATACGCAGTATTTT. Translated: CASSPSGGASDTQYF.

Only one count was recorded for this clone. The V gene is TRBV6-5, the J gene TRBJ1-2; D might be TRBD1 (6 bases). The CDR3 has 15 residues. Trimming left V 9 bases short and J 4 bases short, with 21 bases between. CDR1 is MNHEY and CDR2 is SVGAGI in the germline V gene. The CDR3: CASIPLGQRGYGYTF. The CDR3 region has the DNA TGTGCCAGTATACCTCTAGGACAGCGGGGCTATGGCTACACCTTC.

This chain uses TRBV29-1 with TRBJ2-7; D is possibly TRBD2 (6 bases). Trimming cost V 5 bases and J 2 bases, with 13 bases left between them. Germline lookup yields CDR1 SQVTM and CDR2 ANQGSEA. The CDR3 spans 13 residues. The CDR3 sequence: CSVLGRFTYEQYF. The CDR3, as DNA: TGCAGCGTTTTGGGGAGGTTCACCTACGAGCAGTACTTC.